The 26 T cell receptor beta chains below were found in one sample sequenced in a study of CD4+ T cells in melanoma. Repertoires were generated with immunoSEQ multiplex PCR, while TCRdb's copy carries only in-frame clones and drops some. The table includes some 120,000 clones, over 80% detected once. The specimen was peripheral blood. The receptors here all came from a human donor with melanoma.

This clone has just one count. The rearrangement joins TRBV29-1 to TRBJ1-1; tentative D call: TRBD1 (5 bases). This CDR3 contains 13 residues. V was trimmed by 5 bases and J by 1 base, leaving 11 bases between them. CDR1 is SQVTM and CDR2 is ANQGSEA in the germline V gene. CDR3 amino acids: CSVSQGANTEAFF. The CDR3 region has the DNA TGCAGCGTTTCTCAAGGGGCGAACACTGAAGCTTTCTTT.

The chain joins TRBV7-2 to TRBJ1-1, with D maybe TRBD1 (5 bases). V lost 3 bases and J lost 3, with 11 bases in between. There are 14 residues in the CDR3. Germline CDR1 is SGHTA and CDR2 is FQGNSA. CDR3 DNA: TGTGCCAGCAGCTTGCAGGGTAGGTACACTGAAGCTTTCTTT. Its protein is CASSLQGRYTEAFF.

This chain joins TRBV4-1 and TRBJ1-5; D unclear. Germline loops: CDR1 MGHRA, CDR2 YSYEKL. This CDR3 spans 16 amino acids. V lost 3 bases, J lost 1 base, and 13 bases lay in between. The CDR3 region is CASSQTWGGSNQPQHF. In DNA form, the CDR3 reads TGCGCCAGCAGCCAGACTTGGGGTGGGAGCAATCAGCCCCAGCATTTT.

CDR3 sequence (DNA): TGCGCCAGCAGCTTAATCGGGAGTCAAGAGACCCAGTACTTC. This codes for CASSLIGSQETQYF. The V and J genes are TRBV5-1 and TRBJ2-5; weak D call: TRBD2 (6 bases). Germline CDR1 is SGHRS and CDR2 is YFSETQ. V dropped 2 bases and J dropped 2 bases, with 10 bases sitting between them. The length of the CDR3 is 14 residues.

The genes are TRBV6-1 and TRBJ2-1, with D maybe TRBD2 (6 bases). V gave up 4 bases and J gave up 6 bases, with 7 bases separating them. The CDR3 runs 12 residues. The germline V gene encodes CDR1 MNHNS and CDR2 SASEGT. CDR3 bases: TGTGCCAGCAGTGGGACTACCAATGAGCAGTTCTTC. The encoded protein is CASSGTTNEQFF.

The J gene is TRBJ1-6, the V gene TRBV6-5, with D possibly being TRBD1 (5 bases). The CDR3 is made up of 16 amino acids. Germline CDR1 is MNHEY and CDR2 is SVGAGI. V was clipped by 0 bases and J by 8 bases, with 14 bases between them. CDR3 DNA sequence: TGTGCCAGCAGTTACTCGGGGACCCGGGGCGATTCACCCCTCCACTTT. It translates to CASSYSGTRGDSPLHF.

This clone was counted a few times. The gene calls are TRBV27 and TRBJ1-1; a possible D gene is TRBD1 (6 bases). The length of the CDR3 is 17 residues. V gave up 6 bases and J gave up 0 bases, with 20 bases separating them. In germline, CDR1 is MNHEY, CDR2 SMNVEV (reference sequence). CDR3 region: CASSKDRQGRVNTEAFF. Here the CDR3 DNA reads TGTGCCAGCAGCAAGGACCGGCAGGGGAGGGTGAACACTGAAGCTTTCTTT.

This chain links TRBV7-9 with TRBJ2-3; D might be TRBD2 (5 bases). The CDR3 has 12 residues. Germline CDR1 SEHNR, CDR2 FQNEAQ (reference sequence). V was cut by 8 bases and J by 5 bases, with 11 bases left in between. Here the CDR3 DNA reads TGTGCCAGCGCCAACCGGGGAGATACGCAGTATTTT. This translates into CASANRGDTQYF.

The chain couples TRBV5-1 to TRBJ1-1, with D unclear. V lost 0 bases, J lost 2 bases, and 8 bases lay in between. The CDR3 loop spans 14 amino acids. Germline assignment: CDR1 SGHRS and CDR2 YFSETQ. The CDR3 spells CASSLASQNTEAFF. CDR3 in DNA: TGCGCCAGCAGCTTGGCCAGTCAAAACACTGAAGCTTTCTTT.

The chain carries TRBV28 and TRBJ1-3; 8 bases line up with TRBD1. Germline V gene lookup returns CDR1 MDHEN and CDR2 SYDVKM. This CDR3 comprises 16 residues. The J segment lost 0 bases and the V segment lost 7 bases, leaving 8 bases of the junction unmatched. The CDR3 DNA reads as TGTGCCAGCACCTCGCCGGGACAGGTCTCTGGAAACACCATATATTTT. Translated, it gives CASTSPGQVSGNTIYF.

This rearrangement joins TRBV6-6 to TRBJ2-1, with D perhaps being TRBD1 or TRBD2 (5 bases each). This CDR3 has 15 residues. Trimming removed 3 bases at V and 0 bases at J, with 9 bases between. Looked up from germline, CDR1 is MNHNY and CDR2 is SVGAGI (reference sequence). The CDR3 is CASSYEGNSYNEQFF. CDR3 sequence (DNA): TGTGCCAGCAGTTATGAGGGGAACTCCTACAATGAGCAGTTCTTC.

The CDR3, as DNA: TGTGCCAGCAGCTTAGTGCGGGAATATGGCTACACCTTC. Residues: CASSLVREYGYTF. V gene TRBV7-2 combines with J gene TRBJ1-2; D is uncertain. The CDR3 covers 13 residues. Germline V lookup: CDR1 SGHTA, CDR2 FQGNSA. The V end lost 1 base, the J end lost 5 bases, and 8 bases lay between the germline ends.

The V and J genes are TRBV18 and TRBJ1-3, with 9 bases lining up with TRBD1. Looked up from germline, CDR1 is KGHSH and CDR2 is LQKENI. Germline trimming cut 3 bases from V and 0 bases from J; bases unmatched to any gene: 12. This CDR3 is 19 amino acids long. The CDR3 region has the DNA TGTGCCAGCTCACCCACCGTCGGGACAGGGCACCGCTCTGGAAACACCATATATTTT. Translating it yields CASSPTVGTGHRSGNTIYF.

The count of this clone is one. Other DNA variants within this sample encode the same CDR3. The chain joins TRBV9 to TRBJ1-2; D is perhaps TRBD1 (5 bases). This CDR3 has 14 amino acids. V was cut by 0 bases and J by 2 bases, with 8 bases left in between. Germline loops: CDR1 SGDLS, CDR2 YYNGEE. CDR3 in amino acids: CASSVDQGNYGYTF. CDR3 in DNA: TGTGCCAGCAGCGTAGACCAGGGAAACTATGGCTACACCTTC.

This clone was seen only a few times. The chain joins TRBV6-6 to TRBJ1-6, with 9 bases aligning to TRBD1. The V and J ends lost 5 bases and 6 bases, in that order; junction bases with no gene match: 2. The CDR3 loop spans 14 amino acids. In germline, CDR1 is MNHNY, CDR2 SVGAGI (reference sequence). Written as DNA, the CDR3 is TGTGCCAGCAGTCCGGGACAGGGTAATTCACCCCTCCACTTT. This translates into CASSPGQGNSPLHF.

The rearrangement links TRBV28 to TRBJ1-5, with 7 bases fitting TRBD1. The germline CDR1 and CDR2 sequences are MDHEN and SYDVKM. Unmatched junction bases numbered 17, after V lost 6 bases and J lost 9 bases. This CDR3 region has 16 residues. DNA of the CDR3: TGTGCCAGCAGATCAACCTTATACAGGGGATCCAGGCCCCAGCATTTT. Translation: CASRSTLYRGSRPQHF.

The V call is TRBV27, the J call TRBJ1-3; D remains unclear. Germline lookup yields CDR1 MNHEY and CDR2 SMNVEV (reference sequence). The CDR3 consists of 14 residues. V was pared by 2 bases and J by 0 bases, with 5 bases between. The CDR3 region has the DNA TGTGCCAGCAGTTTACGGAGCTCTGGAAACACCATATATTTT. Residues: CASSLRSSGNTIYF.

This chain uses TRBV23-1 with TRBJ2-4; 10 positions match TRBD1. TRBV23-1 is treated as an ORF (open reading frame) with a function not yet certain. The CDR3 covers 18 residues. V lost 1 base, J lost 0 bases, and 6 bases stayed unmatched. The DNA for the CDR3 is TGCGCCAGCAGTCAATGTATCGGGACAGGGGTAGCCAAAAACATTCAGTACTTC. As protein: CASSQCIGTGVAKNIQYF.

This clone was detected only once. V gene TRBV15 combines with J gene TRBJ2-7, with TRBD1 matching over 7 bases. Germline assignment: CDR1 LNHNV and CDR2 YYDKDF (reference sequence). V shed 5 bases and J 1 base; nucleotides not matched to a gene: 5. The CDR3 runs to 14 residues. CDR3 bases: TGTGCCACCAGCCCCCGACAGGGATCCTACGAGCAGTACTTC. It translates to CATSPRQGSYEQYF.

This chain joins TRBV19 and TRBJ1-5; D is unclear. Germline-derived CDR1 and CDR2 are LNHDA and SQIVND (reference sequence). The CDR3 spans 17 residues. The V gene lost 3 bases and the J gene lost 0 bases, with 15 bases spanning the gap. The CDR3 is CASSIGRSAYSNQPQHF. CDR3 nucleotides: TGTGCCAGTAGTATCGGTAGGTCGGCGTATAGCAATCAGCCCCAGCATTTT.

J is TRBJ1-5 and V is TRBV5-5, with a possible D match to TRBD1 (6 bases). Germline loops: CDR1 SGHKS, CDR2 YYEKEE (reference sequence). The CDR3 has 14 residues. V was clipped by 4 bases and J by 1 base, with 9 bases between them. CDR3 in amino acids: CASSPTGSNQPQHF. In DNA, the CDR3 is TGTGCCAGCAGCCCGACAGGCAGCAATCAGCCCCAGCATTTT. Full variable domain (rest looked up from reference TRBV5-5 and TRBJ1-5): DAGVTQSPTHLIKTRGQQVTLRCSPISGHKSVSWYQQVLGQGPQFIFQYYEKEERGRGNFPDRFSARQFPNYSSELNVNALLLGDSALYLCASSPTGSNQPQHFGDGTRLSIL.

This clone has just one count. The V call is TRBV5-1, the J call TRBJ2-1; D might be TRBD2 (6 bases). In germline, CDR1 is SGHRS, CDR2 YFSETQ. V dropped 0 bases and J dropped 3 bases, with 13 bases sitting between them. CDR3 length: 16 residues. CDR3 loop: CASSLGLARHYNEQFF. For the CDR3, the DNA is TGCGCCAGCAGCTTGGGCCTAGCGCGCCACTACAATGAGCAGTTCTTC.

The chain combines TRBV18 with TRBJ1-1; tentative D call: TRBD1 (5 bases). Germline loops: CDR1 KGHSH, CDR2 LQKENI. The V end was cut by 2 bases, the J end by 0 bases, with 7 bases between. The CDR3 spans 14 residues. The CDR3 coding sequence is TGTGCCAGCTCACCAGTCAGGGTGAACACTGAAGCTTTCTTT. Its protein is CASSPVRVNTEAFF.

The chain combines TRBV6-6 with TRBJ2-2; unclear D gene. The CDR3 covers 12 residues. Germline assignment: CDR1 MNHNY and CDR2 SVGAGI (reference sequence). V gave up 1 base and J gave up 5 bases, with 2 bases separating them. The CDR3 nucleotides read TGTGCCAGCAGTTACTTAACCGGGGAGCTGTTTTTT. This sequence encodes CASSYLTGELFF.

The chain uses TRBV19 and TRBJ1-5, with D tentatively TRBD1 (5 bases). CDR1 and CDR2 from the germline V gene are LNHDA and SQIVND (reference sequence). The CDR3 runs to 15 residues. Trimming pared 8 bases from V and 4 bases from J, leaving 18 bases between. DNA of the CDR3: TGTGCCAGTTCCATAGATCGGGACCTTAATCAGCCCCAGCATTTT. Translated, it gives CASSIDRDLNQPQHF.

The chain recombines TRBV5-6 with TRBJ2-7, with D perhaps matching TRBD1 or TRBD2 (6 bases each). The germline V gene encodes CDR1 SGHDT and CDR2 YYEEEE. This CDR3 comprises 15 residues. Trimming removed 4 bases at V and 2 bases at J, with 16 bases between. CDR3 amino acids: CASSQEGGDPYEQYF. CDR3 sequence (DNA): TGTGCCAGCAGCCAAGAGGGGGGCGACCCCTACGAGCAGTACTTC.